This T cell receptor (beta chain) emerged from a study of Ad26.COV2.S vaccination and SARS-CoV-2 variants. Study at large: Donor participated within the Ad26.COV2.S arm of the COV1001 trial. The vaccine Ad26.COV2.S was put into the muscle once, or twice with 56 days between.

Turning to this clone: Its antigen is unidentified.

Profiled with immunoSEQ multiplex PCR; TCRdb holds only in-frame clones, not every one. The table shows 300,000 to 400,000 clones, with around nine tenths occurring only once. Treatment described: around 19 received Ad26.COV2.S at low or high dose, single or two shots; 5 received placebo; per-sample allocation not given. Samples analyzed were those drawn on day 63 after the first vaccine or placebo injection. Trimming left V 6 bases short and J 16 bases short, with 28 bases between. The CDR3 covers 15 residues. Germline loops: CDR1 SGHVS, CDR2 FNYEAQ. Study results and limitations: Those who received vaccine or placebo ended up with similar non-spike TCR breadth. After vaccination, reports described spike-specific CD8+ and CD4+ T cell responses as showing substantial breadth.

This chain links TRBV7-6 with TRBJ2-4; D not resolved. The sample in question was peripheral blood, obtained in a trial of Ad26.COV2.S vaccine versus placebo. The origin of this receptor is a person aged 18-60 years who received the Ad26.COV2.S COVID-19 vaccine or a placebo. The CDR3 bases are TGTGCCAGCAGTCAAAGTGCGGATGCGGCTACCCCTCTTTACTTC. The encoded protein is CASSQSADAATPLYF.